This T cell receptor beta chain was found in a study of blood T cell repertoires in COVID-19. On the study more broadly: Spain, Italy and the United States supplied samples that represented acute and convalescent COVID-19. Sample material is recorded as cDNA or gDNA derived from T cells, B-cell-depleted T cells, or PBMCs.

As handled by the study authors: From reference gene primer amplification, estimates of nucleated cell counts were derived. Assay: immunoSEQ multiplex PCR; the TCRdb copy retains only in-frame clones and omits some. For V, J and clone size, that table is used; D and trimming come from the DNA. The repertoire holds 150,000 to 200,000 clones, about 81% seen once, with approximately 19% in the top ten. Trimming cost V 4 bases and J 0 bases, with 19 bases left between them. Germline values: CDR1 KGHSH, CDR2 LQKENI. The CDR3 is made up of 18 amino acids. The gene calls are TRBV18 and TRBJ1-3; D remains unclear. The sample comprised peripheral blood. This clonotype was obtained from a woman of 80 years or more with acute or convalescent COVID-19. CDR3 sequence: CASSRILDRVFSGNTIYF. In DNA, the CDR3 is TGTGCCAGCTCACGGATCCTAGATCGTGTCTTCTCTGGAAACACCATATATTTT.